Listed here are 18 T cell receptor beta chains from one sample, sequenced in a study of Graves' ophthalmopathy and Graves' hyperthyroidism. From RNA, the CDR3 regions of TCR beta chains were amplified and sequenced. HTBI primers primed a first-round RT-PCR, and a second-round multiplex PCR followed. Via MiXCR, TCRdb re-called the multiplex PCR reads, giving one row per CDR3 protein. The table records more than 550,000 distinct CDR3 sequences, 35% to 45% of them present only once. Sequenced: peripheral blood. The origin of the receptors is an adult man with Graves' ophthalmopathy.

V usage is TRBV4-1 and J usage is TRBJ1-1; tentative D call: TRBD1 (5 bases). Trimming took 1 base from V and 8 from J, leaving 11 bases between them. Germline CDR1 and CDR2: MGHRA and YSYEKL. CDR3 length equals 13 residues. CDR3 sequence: CASSQAWDFEAFF. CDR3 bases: TGCGCCAGCAGCCAAGCCTGGGACTTCGAAGCTTTCTTT.

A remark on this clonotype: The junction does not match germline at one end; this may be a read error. CDR3 in DNA: TGCGCCAGCAGCCAAGCAAGCGTGAGCTCCTACGAGCAGTACTTC. The encoded protein is CASSQASVSSYEQYF. The gene calls are TRBV7-2 and TRBJ2-7; unclear D gene. In germline, CDR1 is SGHTA, CDR2 FQGNSA. The CDR3 extends over 15 amino acids.

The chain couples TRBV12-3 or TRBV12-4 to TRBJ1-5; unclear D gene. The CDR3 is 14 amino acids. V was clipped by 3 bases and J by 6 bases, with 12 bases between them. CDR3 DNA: TGTGCCAGCAGTTTTTCAACATCCACTCAGCCCCAGCATTTT. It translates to CASSFSTSTQPQHF.

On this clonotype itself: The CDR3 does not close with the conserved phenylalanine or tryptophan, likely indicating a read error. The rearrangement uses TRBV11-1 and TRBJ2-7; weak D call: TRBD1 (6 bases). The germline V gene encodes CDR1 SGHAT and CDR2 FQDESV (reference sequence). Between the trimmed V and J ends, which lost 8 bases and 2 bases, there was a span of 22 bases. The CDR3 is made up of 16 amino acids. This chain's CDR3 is CASGTPGHRTAYEQYL. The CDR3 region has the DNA TGTGCCAGCGGTACACCGGGACACCGAACAGCCTACGAGCAGTACCTC.

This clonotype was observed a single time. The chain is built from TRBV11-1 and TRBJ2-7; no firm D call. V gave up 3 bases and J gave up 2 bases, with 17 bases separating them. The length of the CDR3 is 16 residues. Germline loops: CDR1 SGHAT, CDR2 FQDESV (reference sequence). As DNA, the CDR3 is TGTGCCAGCAGCTTCCGTTCGACCCCTATAGCCTACGAGCAGTACTTC. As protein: CASSFRSTPIAYEQYF. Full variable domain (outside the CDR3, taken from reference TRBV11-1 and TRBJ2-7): EAEVAQSPRYKITEKSQAVAFWCDPISGHATLYWYRQILGQGPELLVQFQDESVVDDSQLPKDRFSAERLKGVDSTLKIQPAELGDSAMYLCASSFRSTPIAYEQYFGPGTRLTVT.

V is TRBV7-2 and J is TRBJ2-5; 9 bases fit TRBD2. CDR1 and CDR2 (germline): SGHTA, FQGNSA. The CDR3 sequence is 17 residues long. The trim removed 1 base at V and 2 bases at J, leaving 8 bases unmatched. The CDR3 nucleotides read TGTGCCAGCAGCTTAGACGGGGCTAGCGGGATTCAAGAGACCCAGTACTTC. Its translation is CASSLDGASGIQETQYF.

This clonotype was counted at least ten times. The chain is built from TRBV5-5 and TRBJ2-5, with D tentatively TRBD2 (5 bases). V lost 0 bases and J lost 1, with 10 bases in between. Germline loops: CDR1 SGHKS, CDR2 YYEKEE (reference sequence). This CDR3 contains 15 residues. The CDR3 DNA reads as TGTGCCAGCAGCTTGGGGACTGTTACCCAAGAGACCCAGTACTTC. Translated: CASSLGTVTQETQYF.

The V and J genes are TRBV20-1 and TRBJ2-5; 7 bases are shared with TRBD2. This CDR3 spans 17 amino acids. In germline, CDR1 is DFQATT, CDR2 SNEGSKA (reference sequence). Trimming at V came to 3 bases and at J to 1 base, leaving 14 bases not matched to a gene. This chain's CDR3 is CSASKLADYPLQETQYF. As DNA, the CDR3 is TGCAGTGCTAGTAAGCTAGCGGATTACCCCCTCCAAGAGACCCAGTACTTC.

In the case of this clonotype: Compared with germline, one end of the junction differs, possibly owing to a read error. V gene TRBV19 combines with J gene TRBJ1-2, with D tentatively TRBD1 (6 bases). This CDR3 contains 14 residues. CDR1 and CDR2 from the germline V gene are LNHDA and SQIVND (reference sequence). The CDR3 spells CASRIGGDNYGYTF. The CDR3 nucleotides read TGTGCCAGTAGGATAGGGGGGGATAACTATGGCTACACCTTC.

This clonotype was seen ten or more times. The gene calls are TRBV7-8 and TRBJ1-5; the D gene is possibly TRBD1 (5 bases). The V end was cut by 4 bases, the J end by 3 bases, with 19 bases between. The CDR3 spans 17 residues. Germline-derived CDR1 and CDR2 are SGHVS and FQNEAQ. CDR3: CASSSFYMGPPNQPQHF. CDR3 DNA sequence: TGTGCCAGCAGCTCGTTCTACATGGGACCTCCCAATCAGCCCCAGCATTTT.

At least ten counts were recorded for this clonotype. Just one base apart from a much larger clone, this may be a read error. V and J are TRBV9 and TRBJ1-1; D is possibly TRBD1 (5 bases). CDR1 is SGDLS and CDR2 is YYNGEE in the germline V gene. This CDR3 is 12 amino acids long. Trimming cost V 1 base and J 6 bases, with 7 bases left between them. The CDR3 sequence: CASSVRGAEAFF. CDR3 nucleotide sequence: TGTGCCAGCAGCGTACGGGGGGCTGAAGCTTTCTTT. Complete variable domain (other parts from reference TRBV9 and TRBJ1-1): DSGVTQTPKHLITATGQRVTLRCSPRSGDLSVYWYQQSLDQGLQFLIQYYNGEERAKGNILERFSAQQFPDLHSELNLSSLELGDSALYFCASSVRGAEAFFGQGTRLTVV.

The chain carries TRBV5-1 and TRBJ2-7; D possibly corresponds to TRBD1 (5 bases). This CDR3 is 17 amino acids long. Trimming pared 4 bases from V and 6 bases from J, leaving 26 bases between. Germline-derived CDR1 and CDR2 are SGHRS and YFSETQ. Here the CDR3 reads CASSPTPLGQYYFEQYF. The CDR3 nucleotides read TGCGCCAGCAGCCCGACGCCGTTGGGGCAGTATTATTTCGAGCAGTACTTC.

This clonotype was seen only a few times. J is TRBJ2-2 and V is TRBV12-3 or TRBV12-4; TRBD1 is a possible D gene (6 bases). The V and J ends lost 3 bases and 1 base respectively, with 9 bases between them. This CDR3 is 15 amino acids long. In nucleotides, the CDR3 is TGTGCCAGCAGTTTGGGACACCTGAACACCGGGGAGCTGTTTTTT. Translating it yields CASSLGHLNTGELFF.

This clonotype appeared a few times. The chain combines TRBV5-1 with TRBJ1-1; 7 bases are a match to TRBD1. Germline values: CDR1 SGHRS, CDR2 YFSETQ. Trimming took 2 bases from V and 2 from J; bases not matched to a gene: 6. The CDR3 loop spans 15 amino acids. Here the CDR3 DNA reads TGCGCCAGCAGCTTACGGGGGACAGTTAACACTGAAGCTTTCTTT. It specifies CASSLRGTVNTEAFF.

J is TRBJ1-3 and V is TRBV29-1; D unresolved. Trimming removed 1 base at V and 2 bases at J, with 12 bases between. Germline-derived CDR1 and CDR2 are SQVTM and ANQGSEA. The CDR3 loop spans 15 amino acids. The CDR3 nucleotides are TGCAGCGTTGAAGGCAATTCGGGAACTGGAAACACCATATATTTT. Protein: CSVEGNSGTGNTIYF.

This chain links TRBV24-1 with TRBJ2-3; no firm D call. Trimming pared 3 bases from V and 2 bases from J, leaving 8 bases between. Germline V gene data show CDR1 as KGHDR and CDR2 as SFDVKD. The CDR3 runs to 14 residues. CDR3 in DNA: TGTGCCACCAGTGATCTGACATTCACAGATACGCAGTATTTT. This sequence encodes CATSDLTFTDTQYF.

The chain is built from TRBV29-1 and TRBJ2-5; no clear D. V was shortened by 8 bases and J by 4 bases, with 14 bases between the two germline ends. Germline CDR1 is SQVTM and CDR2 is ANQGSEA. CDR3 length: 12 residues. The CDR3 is CSLGSLSETQYF. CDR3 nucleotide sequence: TGCAGCTTAGGGTCCTTGTCAGAGACCCAGTACTTC.

CDR3 region: CASSGQDNEQFF. The CDR3 nucleotides read TGTGCCAGCAGCGGACAGGACAATGAGCAGTTCTTC. This chain links TRBV9 with TRBJ2-1; D may be TRBD1 (6 bases). Trimming took 3 bases from V and 5 from J, leaving 6 bases between them. The germline CDR1 and CDR2 sequences are SGDLS and YYNGEE. The CDR3 is 12 residues long. The complete variable domain, with remaining parts taken from reference TRBV9 and TRBJ2-1, reads DSGVTQTPKHLITATGQRVTLRCSPRSGDLSVYWYQQSLDQGLQFLIQYYNGEERAKGNILERFSAQQFPDLHSELNLSSLELGDSALYFCASSGQDNEQFFGPGTRLTVL.